This T cell receptor (beta chain) was sequenced during a study of human T cells and chemical hapten exposure. TCRdb ran MiXCR on the RACE reads and lists one entry per CDR3 protein. The profile shows more than 95,000 distinct CDR3 sequences, 12% of them singletons. Time point given: patch test 1, 2 weeks after DPC sensitization. As to treatment: therapeutic diphenylcyclopropenone sensitization with weekly scalp DPC. The germline V and J ends were trimmed by 6 bases and 7 bases, with 8 bases remaining between them. The CDR3 extends over 11 amino acids. CDR1 is MDHEN, CDR2 SYDVKM, per germline. The TCR comes from a woman between 45 and 65 years old with alopecia areata. Some clones in this sample may be carry-over from other donors' samples. The sample in question was whole blood, obtained in connection with sensitization to the hapten diphenylcyclopropenone (DPC). The chain recombines TRBV28 with TRBJ2-3; D gene uncertain. CDR3: CASSKGYTQYF. CDR3 bases: TGTGCCAGCAGCAAGGGATATACGCAGTATTTT. Variable domain in full (rest from reference TRBV28 and TRBJ2-3): DVKVTQSSRYLVKRTGEKVFLECVQDMDHENMFWYRQDPGLGLRLIYFSYDVKMKEKGDIPEGYSVSREKKERFSLILESASTNQTSMYLCASSKGYTQYFGPGTRLTVL.